This passage covers 29 T cell receptor beta chains from one sample sequenced in a study of Tregs in tolerant kidney transplant recipients. The method was immunoSEQ multiplex PCR; TCRdb's version includes in-frame clones alone and lacks a portion of them. Of around 5,600 clones in the sample, roughly 90% were seen once. No antigen is known for these receptors. The sample here was Tregs from blood cultured with allogeneic cells, taken before the transplant. The receptor source for this set is a human patient who received a combined kidney and bone marrow transplant.

The chain carries TRBV5-1 and TRBJ1-3; 7 bases align to TRBD1. Germline V gene sequence: CDR1 SGHRS, CDR2 YFSETQ. This CDR3 has 15 amino acids. The J segment lost 0 bases and the V segment lost 4 bases, leaving 4 bases of the junction unmatched. The CDR3: CASSRQGNSGNTIYF. CDR3 nucleotides: TGCGCCAGCAGCCGACAGGGCAACTCTGGAAACACCATATATTTT.

The chain employs TRBV6-5 and TRBJ1-5, with a tentative D call TRBD1 (5 bases). The germline V and J ends were trimmed by 9 bases and 7 bases, with 19 bases remaining between them. CDR1 MNHEY and CDR2 SVGAGI come from the germline V gene. CDR3 length: 14 residues. The CDR3 sequence is CASGESGPSQPQHF. The CDR3 coding sequence is TGTGCCAGTGGGGAGTCGGGACCAAGCCAGCCCCAGCATTTT.

This clone came up a few times. The chain has TRBV6-1 and TRBJ1-4, with unresolved D. This CDR3 has 12 amino acids. V was trimmed by 11 bases and J by 8 bases, leaving 15 bases between them. CDR1 is MNHNS and CDR2 is SASEGT in the germline V gene. CDR3 nucleotides: TGTGCCTCGGGGAGGCCTCGGGAAAAACTGTTTTTT. This codes for CASGRPREKLFF.

The chain combines TRBV28 with TRBJ2-7; 10 bases fit TRBD1. CDR3 length: 14 residues. Germline V gene lookup returns CDR1 MDHEN and CDR2 SYDVKM. Trimming at V came to 5 bases and at J to 3 bases, leaving 4 bases not matched to a gene. CDR3: CASSRTGGSYEQYF. The CDR3 DNA follows: TGTGCCAGCAGTCGGACAGGGGGTAGCTACGAGCAGTACTTC.

The genes are TRBV29-1 and TRBJ2-1, with D possibly matching TRBD2 (5 bases). Trimming stripped 7 bases from V and 8 bases from J, with 15 bases between. The CDR3 length is 12 residues. CDR1 is SQVTM and CDR2 is ANQGSEA in the germline V gene. The CDR3 protein is CSGRGSGDEQFF. CDR3 nucleotides: TGCAGCGGACGGGGTTCCGGCGATGAGCAGTTCTTC.

The chain carries TRBV6-6 and TRBJ2-7, with 10 bases lining up with TRBD1. The germline V gene encodes CDR1 MNHNY and CDR2 SVGAGI (reference sequence). V gave up 6 bases and J gave up 3 bases; unmatched junction bases: 2. This CDR3 comprises 13 residues. The CDR3 DNA follows: TGTGCCAGCAGGGACAGGGGGGGCTACGAGCAGTACTTC. It encodes CASRDRGGYEQYF.

This rearrangement joins TRBV5-1 to TRBJ2-7; D ambiguous. Looked up from germline, CDR1 is SGHRS and CDR2 is YFSETQ. The V and J ends lost 6 bases and 0 bases respectively, with 19 bases between them. The length of the CDR3 is 16 residues. The CDR3 bases are TGCGCCAGCACCTTACAAGGTCCAACGGGCTCCTACGAGCAGTACTTC. This sequence encodes CASTLQGPTGSYEQYF. The variable domain in full, completed from reference TRBV5-1 and TRBJ2-7, reads KAGVTQTPRYLIKTRGQQVTLSCSPISGHRSVSWYQQTPGQGLQFLFEYFSETQRNKGNFPGRFSGRQFSNSRSEMNVSTLELGDSALYLCASTLQGPTGSYEQYFGPGTRLTVT.

This clone was seen once. The rearrangement uses TRBV19 and TRBJ2-2; no firm D call. V was cut by 1 base and J by 1 base, with 4 bases left in between. Germline V CDR1 and CDR2: LNHDA, SQIVND (reference sequence). This CDR3 contains 14 residues. DNA of the CDR3: TGTGCCAGTAGTATAGCCGTGAACACCGGGGAGCTGTTTTTT. Amino acids: CASSIAVNTGELFF.

The CDR3 DNA reads TGCGCCAGCAGCCAAGGGGCGGGGGGTAAGAACATTCAGTACTTC. It is translated as CASSQGAGGKNIQYF. This chain uses TRBV4-1 with TRBJ2-4; 8 positions match TRBD2. CDR1 is MGHRA, CDR2 YSYEKL, per germline. J was trimmed by 7 bases and V by 1 base; bases with no gene match: 6. This CDR3 comprises 15 residues.

The chain links TRBV19 to TRBJ1-1; D is perhaps TRBD1 (6 bases). The CDR3 totals 17 residues. From germline, CDR1 is LNHDA and CDR2 SQIVND (reference sequence). Trimming left V 0 bases short and J 1 base short, with 15 bases between. This CDR3 reads CASSIEFRGAPNTEAFF. CDR3 bases: TGTGCCAGTAGTATAGAATTCAGGGGCGCTCCGAACACTGAAGCTTTCTTT. Looking up the rest from reference TRBV19 and TRBJ1-1 gives the full variable domain: DGGITQSPKYLFRKEGQNVTLSCEQNLNHDAMYWYRQDPGQGLRLIYYSQIVNDFQKGDIAEGYSVSREKKESFPLTVTSAQKNPTAFYLCASSIEFRGAPNTEAFFGQGTRLTVV.

The rearrangement uses TRBV5-1 and TRBJ2-2, with a tentative D call TRBD1 (6 bases). This CDR3 comprises 15 residues. CDR1 is SGHRS, CDR2 YFSETQ, per germline. V lost 3 bases and J 1 base, leaving 10 bases between the germline ends. CDR3 amino acids: CASSWPGQNTGELFF. The CDR3, as DNA: TGCGCCAGCAGCTGGCCGGGACAGAACACCGGGGAGCTGTTTTTT.

The chain is built from TRBV7-2 and TRBJ2-2; D unresolved. The germline gives CDR1 SGHTA, CDR2 FQGNSA. V was cut by 0 bases and J by 7 bases, with 0 bases left in between. This CDR3 is built from 11 residues. CDR3 nucleotide sequence: TGTGCCAGCAGCTTAGCCGGGGAGCTGTTTTTT. The encoded protein is CASSLAGELFF.

This sequence joins TRBV7-2 and TRBJ1-1; D possibly corresponds to TRBD1 (5 bases). Germline lookup yields CDR1 SGHTA and CDR2 FQGNSA. This CDR3 spans 11 amino acids. Trimming cost V 5 bases and J 4 bases, with 5 bases left between them. The CDR3 region is CASSRGTEAFF. The CDR3 nucleotides are TGTGCCAGCAGCAGGGGCACTGAAGCTTTCTTT. The full variable domain, its missing parts supplied by reference TRBV7-2 and TRBJ1-1, is GAGVSQSPSNKVTEKGKDVELRCDPISGHTALYWYRQSLGQGLEFLIYFQGNSAPDKSGLPSDRFSAERTGGSVSTLTIQRTQQEDSAVYLCASSRGTEAFFGQGTRLTVV.

This clone has at least ten counts. V gene TRBV5-6 combines with J gene TRBJ1-1; 7 nucleotides agree with TRBD1. Germline V gene lookup returns CDR1 SGHDT and CDR2 YYEEEE. The CDR3 has 14 residues. Trimming at V came to 10 bases and at J to 2 bases, leaving 11 bases not matched to a gene. The CDR3, as DNA: TGTGCCGGGGGACAGTGGGGGTCTAACACTGAAGCTTTCTTT. This gives the protein CAGGQWGSNTEAFF.

The V and J genes are TRBV5-4 and TRBJ2-2; 12 bases are a match to TRBD2. Germline loops: CDR1 SGHNT, CDR2 YYREEE (reference sequence). J lost 7 bases, V lost 4 bases, and 8 bases had no gene match. The CDR3 is made up of 16 amino acids. CDR3 sequence (DNA): TGTGCCAGCAGCACAGGACTAGCGGGGTATCACGGGGAGCTGTTTTTT. This gives the protein CASSTGLAGYHGELFF. Drawing the rest from reference TRBV5-4 and TRBJ2-2, the complete variable domain is ETGVTQSPTHLIKTRGQQVTLRCSSQSGHNTVSWYQQALGQGPQFIFQYYREEENGRGNFPPRFSGLQFPNYSSELNVNALELDDSALYLCASSTGLAGYHGELFFGEGSRLTVL.

The chain links TRBV5-1 to TRBJ2-4, with TRBD2 matching 10 bases. The CDR3 is 16 amino acids. V lost 3 bases and J lost 0; bases outside the gene matches: 3. Germline V gives CDR1 SGHRS, CDR2 YFSETQ. The CDR3 region is CASSSSGGGAKNIQYF. The DNA for the CDR3 is TGCGCCAGCAGCTCTAGCGGGGGAGGAGCCAAAAACATTCAGTACTTC.

The rearrangement links TRBV10-1 to TRBJ2-2; weak D call: TRBD2 (5 bases). V was cut by 8 bases and J by 4 bases, with 20 bases left in between. CDR1 is WNHNN and CDR2 is SYGVQD in the germline V gene (reference sequence). The CDR3 has 16 amino acids. The CDR3 region is CASSLNRARGTGELFF. CDR3 bases: TGCGCCAGCTCGCTTAACCGGGCCCGGGGCACCGGGGAGCTGTTTTTT.

This clone occurred a few times. The CDR3 region has the DNA TGTGCCAGCAGCCGTCCTATAGCGGGAGGTCTGGATGAGCAGTTCTTC. As protein: CASSRPIAGGLDEQFF. This chain connects TRBV5-6 to TRBJ2-1; 10 positions agree with TRBD2. This CDR3 comprises 16 residues. V lost 4 bases and J lost 8; bases outside the gene matches: 12. Germline V gene data show CDR1 as SGHDT and CDR2 as YYEEEE.

The V and J genes are TRBV5-1 and TRBJ2-5; TRBD1 agrees at 8 bases. The CDR3 totals 14 residues. The germline V gene encodes CDR1 SGHRS and CDR2 YFSETQ. V shed 5 bases, J shed 3 bases, and the junction held 6 bases outside the gene matches. CDR3 region: CASRRTGNEETQYF. DNA of the CDR3: TGCGCCAGCAGAAGGACAGGGAATGAAGAGACCCAGTACTTC.

This clone was seen more than once but under ten times. The rearrangement links TRBV5-1 to TRBJ2-3; possibly TRBD2 for D (5 bases). Germline V gives CDR1 SGHRS, CDR2 YFSETQ. The CDR3 sequence is 12 residues long. Deletions cut 2 bases from V and 4 bases from J, with 5 bases between. The CDR3: CASSFSADTQYF. The CDR3 bases are TGCGCCAGCAGCTTTAGCGCAGATACGCAGTATTTT. Full variable domain (remainder filled in from reference TRBV5-1 and TRBJ2-3): KAGVTQTPRYLIKTRGQQVTLSCSPISGHRSVSWYQQTPGQGLQFLFEYFSETQRNKGNFPGRFSGRQFSNSRSEMNVSTLELGDSALYLCASSFSADTQYFGPGTRLTVL.

J is TRBJ2-1 and V is TRBV9; 8 nucleotides line up with TRBD1. The V and J ends lost 0 bases and 6 bases, in that order; junction bases with no gene match: 11. The CDR3 spans 17 residues. Germline V gene sequence: CDR1 SGDLS, CDR2 YYNGEE. DNA for the CDR3: TGTGCCAGCAGCGTAGATCGGGACAGGCCCAGGGTCAATGAGCAGTTCTTC. Translation: CASSVDRDRPRVNEQFF. The whole variable domain, filled in from reference TRBV9 and TRBJ2-1, reads DSGVTQTPKHLITATGQRVTLRCSPRSGDLSVYWYQQSLDQGLQFLIQYYNGEERAKGNILERFSAQQFPDLHSELNLSSLELGDSALYFCASSVDRDRPRVNEQFFGPGTRLTVL.

This chain joins TRBV20-1 and TRBJ1-1, with D unresolved. Trimming left V 1 base short and J 10 bases short, with 10 bases between. Germline V gives CDR1 DFQATT, CDR2 SNEGSKA (reference sequence). The CDR3 has 11 amino acids. The CDR3, as DNA: TGCAGTGCTAGAGGCCCTTTTGGAGCTTTCTTT. Translation: CSARGPFGAFF.

This clone was observed a few times. The V gene is TRBV6-1, the J gene TRBJ1-2, with a tentative D call TRBD1 (5 bases). V shed 6 bases and J shed 1 base, with 9 bases lying between them. Germline V gene data show CDR1 as MNHNS and CDR2 as SASEGT. This CDR3 spans 13 amino acids. The CDR3 loop is CASRIQVNYGYTF. For the CDR3, the DNA is TGTGCCAGCAGGATACAGGTTAACTATGGCTACACCTTC.

The chain links TRBV5-6 to TRBJ1-2; TRBD1 is a possible D gene (6 bases). The germline V and J ends were trimmed by 2 bases and 4 bases, with 15 bases remaining between them. The CDR3 is 15 residues long. Looked up from germline, CDR1 is SGHDT and CDR2 is YYEEEE. The CDR3: CASSLGQIGRYGYTF. The CDR3 DNA is TGTGCCAGCAGCTTAGGACAGATAGGCCGCTATGGCTACACCTTC. Full variable domain (rest looked up from reference TRBV5-6 and TRBJ1-2): DAGVTQSPTHLIKTRGQQVTLRCSPKSGHDTVSWYQQALGQGPQFIFQYYEEEERQRGNFPDRFSGHQFPNYSSELNVNALLLGDSALYLCASSLGQIGRYGYTFGSGTRLTVV.

The rearrangement uses TRBV10-3 and TRBJ1-1; no definite D call. Trimming cost V 6 bases and J 1 base, with 15 bases left between them. Per the germline V gene, CDR1 is ENHRY and CDR2 is SYGVKD. This CDR3 is built from 15 residues. The CDR3 coding sequence is TGTGCCATCAGCCCCGATGTGATCAGGAACACTGAAGCTTTCTTT. This encodes CAISPDVIRNTEAFF.

The rearrangement uses TRBV27 and TRBJ1-2, with D tentatively TRBD1 (6 bases). With 6 bases removed from V and 1 base from J, the gap between germline ends came to 12 bases. The CDR3 loop spans 14 amino acids. Germline CDR1 and CDR2: MNHEY and SMNVEV (reference sequence). CDR3 sequence: CASSLRGFNYGYTF. CDR3 sequence (DNA): TGTGCCAGCAGCCTCAGGGGATTTAACTATGGCTACACCTTC.

The chain links TRBV7-2 to TRBJ2-5, with unresolved D. TRBJ2-7 matches the DNA end more closely, so the J call is doubtful. This CDR3 region has 12 residues. The germline V gene encodes CDR1 SGHTA and CDR2 FQGNSA. CDR3 DNA: TGTGCCAGCAGCTTAGACATGTACGAGCAGTACTTC. Translating it yields CASSLDMYEQYF.

Notes on this clone: At one end the junction does not follow the germline gene, possibly because of a read error. The chain couples TRBV5-6 to TRBJ1-2, with 8 bases that match TRBD1. The CDR3 extends over 15 amino acids. The germline CDR1 and CDR2 sequences are SGHDT and YYEEEE. This CDR3 is CASSPGGQGAYSYTF. In DNA form, the CDR3 reads TGTGCCAGCAGCCCCGGTGGACAGGGAGCCTATAGCTACACCTTC.

This sequence joins TRBV5-1 and TRBJ2-6, with no clear D. CDR3 length equals 15 residues. Trimming removed 1 base at V and 4 bases at J, with 9 bases between. CDR1 and CDR2 (germline): SGHRS, YFSETQ. This CDR3 is CASSLYGLGANVLTF. CDR3 nucleotides: TGCGCCAGCAGCTTGTATGGGCTAGGGGCCAACGTCCTGACTTTC.